These 23 T cell receptor beta chains were sequenced from one sample in a study of cytomegalovirus exposure and HLA in healthy donors. The PCR made use of 60 Vbeta and 13 Jbeta primers. Clones were read by immunoSEQ multiplex PCR, and TCRdb kept only the in-frame ones, dropping some. The table shows about 160,000 clones, with approximately 72% occurring only once. Source material: PBMCs. The receptors were gathered from a female donor in good health and CMV-seronegative.

V gene TRBV7-2 combines with J gene TRBJ2-2; 9 bases align to TRBD2. Trimming cost V 6 bases and J 5 bases; bases outside gene matches: 7. The CDR3 length is 15 residues. Germline values: CDR1 SGHTA, CDR2 FQGNSA. The CDR3 loop is CASRVPGLATGELFF. CDR3 DNA: TGTGCCAGCAGGGTTCCGGGACTAGCTACCGGGGAGCTGTTTTTT. Full variable domain (missing parts from reference TRBV7-2 and TRBJ2-2): GAGVSQSPSNKVTEKGKDVELRCDPISGHTALYWYRQSLGQGLEFLIYFQGNSAPDKSGLPSDRFSAERTGGSVSTLTIQRTQQEDSAVYLCASRVPGLATGELFFGEGSRLTVL.

The chain recombines TRBV7-2 with TRBJ1-1, with unresolved D. V lost 5 bases to trimming and J lost 1 base, with 8 bases between them. The CDR3 totals 13 residues. Germline CDR1 SGHTA, CDR2 FQGNSA. CDR3 sequence: CASSLQKNTEAFF. The CDR3 DNA reads TGTGCCAGCAGCCTTCAGAAGAACACTGAAGCTTTCTTT.

This clone has just one count. The chain carries TRBV27 and TRBJ2-7, with TRBD1 matching 10 bases. Germline CDR1 MNHEY, CDR2 SMNVEV (reference sequence). The CDR3 totals 14 residues. The ends lost 7 bases at V and 5 bases at J; junction bases unmatched: 8. The CDR3 DNA sequence: TGTGCCAGCACCGACAGGGGGCGAGTTGACGAGCAGTACTTC. The encoded protein is CASTDRGRVDEQYF.

About this clone: Other DNA sequences in the same sample also yield this CDR3. This chain uses TRBV18 with TRBJ2-3, with 9 bases aligning to TRBD2. The CDR3 has 16 residues. The V gene end was trimmed by 0 bases and the J gene end by 3 bases; junction bases not matched to a gene: 4. The germline CDR1 and CDR2 sequences are KGHSH and LQKENI. CDR3 nucleotide sequence: TGTGCCAGCTCACCACCTGGCGCGGGGGGGACAGATACGCAGTATTTT. Translated: CASSPPGAGGTDTQYF.

A word on this clone: Other nucleotide sequences from this sample produce the same CDR3. The chain combines TRBV13 with TRBJ1-6; D uncertain. Germline V gives CDR1 PRHDT, CDR2 FYEKMQ (reference sequence). This CDR3 is built from 15 residues. Trimming pared 5 bases from V and 8 bases from J, leaving 16 bases between. The CDR3 is CASSPAPGTDSPLHF. The CDR3 nucleotides are TGTGCCAGCAGCCCCGCCCCGGGTACGGATTCACCCCTCCACTTT.

The chain carries TRBV7-2 and TRBJ2-5, with D perhaps matching TRBD2 (5 bases). Trimming removed 3 bases at V and 1 base at J, with 12 bases between. Germline CDR1 and CDR2: SGHTA and FQGNSA. This CDR3 comprises 15 residues. The CDR3 DNA follows: TGTGCCAGCAGCTTTCAACCTGGAGGCCAAGAGACCCAGTACTTC. Protein product: CASSFQPGGQETQYF.

The V gene is TRBV18, the J gene TRBJ2-5; D is unresolved. CDR3 length: 15 residues. Per germline, CDR1 KGHSH and CDR2 LQKENI. Trimming left V 2 bases short and J 2 bases short, with 12 bases between. The CDR3: CASSPMAQPQETQYF. Here the CDR3 DNA reads TGTGCCAGCTCACCAATGGCACAGCCACAAGAGACCCAGTACTTC.

The rearrangement joins TRBV7-9 to TRBJ2-2; D is ambiguous. The germline gives CDR1 SEHNR, CDR2 FQNEAQ (reference sequence). The V end was cut by 1 base, the J end by 7 bases, with 7 bases between. There are 13 residues in the CDR3. CDR3 bases: TGTGCCAGCAGCTTAGATCGGGTCGGGGAGCTGTTTTTT. Protein sequence: CASSLDRVGELFF.

The chain carries TRBV6-1 and TRBJ1-2; tentatively, D is TRBD1 (6 bases). CDR1 and CDR2 (germline): MNHNS, SASEGT. V lost 7 bases and J 8 bases, leaving 20 bases between the germline ends. The CDR3 contains 14 residues. The CDR3 DNA sequence: TGTGCCAGCACCCCAGCAAGGACAGCGGGAGGCTACACCTTC. As protein: CASTPARTAGGYTF.

J is TRBJ1-1 and V is TRBV5-5, with no clear D. The germline V gene encodes CDR1 SGHKS and CDR2 YYEKEE (reference sequence). The CDR3 sequence is 15 residues long. The V end lost 6 bases, the J end lost 2 bases, and 17 bases lay between the germline ends. CDR3 nucleotides: TGTGCCAGCAACCAAGCACGGGTGCGAAACACTGAAGCTTTCTTT. This translates into CASNQARVRNTEAFF.

As DNA, the CDR3 is TGTGCCAGCGTCCAGGGACAGTCCAATGAAAAACTGTTTTTT. This encodes CASVQGQSNEKLFF. The chain uses TRBV2 and TRBJ1-4; 7 nucleotides agree with TRBD1. This CDR3 contains 14 residues. Germline CDR1 and CDR2: SNHLY and FYNNEI. After removal of 8 bases from V and 5 bases from J, the junction contained 8 bases not matched to a gene.

This clone was seen a few times. The genes are TRBV7-2 and TRBJ2-7; 9 bases agree with TRBD2. Per germline, CDR1 SGHTA and CDR2 FQGNSA. The CDR3 contains 17 residues. The junction had 11 bases not matched to a gene; V was cut back by 0 bases and J by 5 bases. The CDR3 nucleotides read TGTGCCAGCAGCTTAGCGACGTTAGCTAGCGGGAAAAACGAGCAGTACTTC. Translation: CASSLATLASGKNEQYF.

This clone is a singleton in its sample. V and J are TRBV27 and TRBJ1-3; no reliable D call. The CDR3 extends over 15 amino acids. Per the germline V gene, CDR1 is MNHEY and CDR2 is SMNVEV (reference sequence). Trimming left V 1 base short and J 8 bases short, with 15 bases between. The CDR3: CASSLFGLPGDTIYF. The CDR3 DNA reads as TGTGCCAGCAGTTTATTTGGCCTCCCGGGTGACACCATATATTTT.

This clone was found a few times. The chain is built from TRBV7-6 and TRBJ1-5; D is possibly TRBD1 (5 bases). V was cut by 2 bases and J by 4 bases, with 9 bases left in between. The germline V gene encodes CDR1 SGHVS and CDR2 FNYEAQ. The CDR3 is 14 residues long. CDR3 DNA sequence: TGTGCCAGCAGCTTATCCGGGGGAAATCAGCCCCAGCATTTT. As protein: CASSLSGGNQPQHF.

The V and J genes are TRBV27 and TRBJ2-5; D is possibly TRBD2 (7 bases). The V gene's germline CDR1 is MNHEY and CDR2 SMNVEV (reference sequence). This CDR3 region has 15 residues. Trimming removed 6 bases from V and 5 bases from J, with 19 bases in between. CDR3 sequence: CASSPYWGGAETQYF. The CDR3 coding sequence is TGTGCCAGCAGCCCATATTGGGGGGGGGCTGAGACCCAGTACTTC.

The chain joins TRBV28 to TRBJ2-6, with D unclear. Germline V CDR1 and CDR2: MDHEN, SYDVKM. The CDR3 totals 15 residues. The germline V and J ends were trimmed by 3 bases and 4 bases, with 10 bases remaining between them. CDR3 region: CASSFSGAGANVLTF. DNA for the CDR3: TGTGCCAGCAGTTTTTCCGGAGCGGGGGCCAACGTCCTGACTTTC.

The gene calls are TRBV6-5 and TRBJ1-4, with TRBD1 matching over 7 bases. From germline, CDR1 is MNHEY and CDR2 SVGAGI. V trimming: 5 bases; J trimming: 8 bases; junction bases outside the gene matches: 8. This CDR3 has 14 amino acids. The CDR3, as DNA: TGTGCCAGCAGTAGGGGGACAGCAACCGAAAAACTGTTTTTT. This sequence encodes CASSRGTATEKLFF.

The CDR3 DNA is TGTGCCAGCAGCCGGACAGGCCACACTGAAGCTTTCTTT. Amino acid sequence: CASSRTGHTEAFF. V gene TRBV6-5 combines with J gene TRBJ1-1, with TRBD1 matching over 7 bases. The CDR3 has 13 amino acids. The V gene's germline CDR1 is MNHEY and CDR2 SVGAGI. V lost 6 bases, J lost 3 bases, and 4 bases stayed unmatched.

The rearrangement joins TRBV6-4 to TRBJ2-1; 7 bases fit TRBD1. This CDR3 comprises 15 residues. CDR1 MRHNA and CDR2 SNTAGT come from the germline V gene. Trimming removed 2 bases from V and 6 bases from J; junction bases left unmatched: 7. CDR3 loop: CASSDTTTGRNEQFF. In DNA, the CDR3 is TGTGCCAGCAGTGACACCACGACAGGGCGCAATGAGCAGTTCTTC.

The chain combines TRBV19 with TRBJ1-5; 9 bases map to TRBD1. Germline CDR1 reads LNHDA; CDR2 reads SQIVND (reference sequence). This CDR3 region has 16 residues. The trim removed 3 bases at V and 9 bases at J, leaving 12 bases unmatched. The CDR3 region has the DNA TGTGCCAGTAGTATTAGGGGGGACAGGGCTGGTTGGCCCCAGCATTTT. Its protein is CASSIRGDRAGWPQHF.

The chain employs TRBV4-1 and TRBJ2-1; 9 positions agree with TRBD1. CDR1 and CDR2 from the germline V gene are MGHRA and YSYEKL. The length of the CDR3 is 15 residues. The V and J ends lost 4 bases and 6 bases, in that order; junction bases with no gene match: 7. The CDR3 protein is CASSRIDRGANEQFF. The CDR3 nucleotides are TGCGCCAGCAGCCGGATCGACAGGGGGGCCAATGAGCAGTTCTTC.

The chain combines TRBV6-4 with TRBJ1-6; 8 bases line up with TRBD1. Germline V gene lookup returns CDR1 MRHNA and CDR2 SNTAGT. The V gene end was trimmed by 2 bases and the J gene end by 9 bases; junction bases not matched to a gene: 9. The CDR3 length is 16 residues. The CDR3: CASSDKADRVSSPLHF. The CDR3 DNA sequence: TGTGCCAGCAGTGACAAAGCGGACAGGGTTAGTTCACCCCTCCACTTT.

This clone was seen more than once but under ten times. The V and J genes are TRBV30 and TRBJ1-1; possibly TRBD1 for D (5 bases). Germline V gene data show CDR1 as GTSNPN and CDR2 as SVGIG (reference sequence). This CDR3 has 13 residues. Trimming shortened V by 3 bases and J by 4 bases, and 12 bases separated the two germline ends. This chain's CDR3 is CAWRGAYGTEAFF. In nucleotides, the CDR3 is TGTGCCTGGAGAGGGGCCTACGGCACTGAAGCTTTCTTT.